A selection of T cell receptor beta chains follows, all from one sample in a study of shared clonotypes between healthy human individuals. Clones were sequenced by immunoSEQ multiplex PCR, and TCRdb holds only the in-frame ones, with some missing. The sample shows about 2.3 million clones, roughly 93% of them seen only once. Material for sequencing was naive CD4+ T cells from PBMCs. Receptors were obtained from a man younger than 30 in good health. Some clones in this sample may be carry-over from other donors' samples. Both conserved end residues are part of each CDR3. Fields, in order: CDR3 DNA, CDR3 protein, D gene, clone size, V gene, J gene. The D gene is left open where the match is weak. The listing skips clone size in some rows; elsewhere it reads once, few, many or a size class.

TGTGCCAGCAGTGGGACCTCGTTACCCTTTGGCACTGAAGCTTTCTTT	CASSGTSLPFGTEAFF	.	.	TRBV6-1	TRBJ1-1
TGTGCCAGCAGCCCGACTAGCGCGAACACCGGGGAGCTGTTTTTT	CASSPTSANTGELFF	TRBD2	.	TRBV7-2	TRBJ2-2
TGTGCCAGCTCACCCGGACAACCAAGGAACACCGGGGAGCTGTTTTTT	CASSPGQPRNTGELFF	.	.	TRBV18	TRBJ2-2
TGCAGCGTGGGCCCGGGAAACAATGAGCAGTTCTTC	CSVGPGNNEQFF	.	few	TRBV29-1	TRBJ2-1
TGCGCCAGCAGCCCCCCTCAAGTTAGCGAGGAGACCCAGTACTTC	CASSPPQVSEETQYF	.	.	TRBV5-1	TRBJ2-5
TGTGCCAGCAGCCCACTACAGGGTGGGGAGAATCAGCCCCAGCATTTT	CASSPLQGGENQPQHF	.	.	TRBV7-8	TRBJ1-5
TGTGCCAGCAGCTCAGGACTAGCCAGAGATACGCAGTATTTT	CASSSGLARDTQYF	TRBD2	.	TRBV5-6	TRBJ2-3
TGTGCCAGCAGCTTAGCAACTAGCGGGAGGACGCACGAGCAGTACTTC	CASSLATSGRTHEQYF	TRBD2	.	TRBV7-2	TRBJ2-7
TGTGCCAGCAGCTCCGGGACAGCGAACACCGGGGAGCTGTTTTTT	CASSSGTANTGELFF	TRBD1	.	TRBV7-3	TRBJ2-2
TGTGCCAGTAGTATCCCCGGGACAGGGGTCGGGGAGCAGTACTTC	CASSIPGTGVGEQYF	TRBD1	once	TRBV19	TRBJ2-7
TGTGCCAGCAGCTCCGGGACAGGCTCCTACAATGAGCAGTTCTTC	CASSSGTGSYNEQFF	TRBD1	.	TRBV7-2	TRBJ2-1
TGTGCCAGCTCACCCCTAGTGGCTCGGAACACCGGGGAGCTGTTTTTT	CASSPLVARNTGELFF	.	.	TRBV18	TRBJ2-2
TGTGCCAGCAGCGCCACGACTAGTCTTTCCTACAATGAGCAGTTCTTC	CASSATTSLSYNEQFF	.	.	TRBV9	TRBJ2-1
TGTGCCAGCAGTGAGTATAGCCGCCGGGAAAAACTGTTTTTT	CASSEYSRREKLFF	.	.	TRBV2	TRBJ1-4
TGTGCCAGCAGCGTTCAGGAGGGGTTCGAGCAGTACTTC	CASSVQEGFEQYF	.	.	TRBV9	TRBJ2-7
TGTGCCACGACCGGACAGATAAACACCGGGGAGCTGTTTTTT	CATTGQINTGELFF	.	.	TRBV6-6	TRBJ2-2
TGTGCCAGTAGTACGACAGCTGACACTGAAGCTTTCTTT	CASSTTADTEAFF	.	.	TRBV19	TRBJ1-1
TGTGCCAGCATCCAAGGGCCTACTTCAACCTACGAGCAGTACTTC	CASIQGPTSTYEQYF	.	.	TRBV2	TRBJ2-7
TGTGCCACCAGCAGAGAAGGGGGAGTCCAGCCCCAGCATTTT	CATSREGGVQPQHF	.	.	TRBV15	TRBJ1-5
TGTGCCAGCAGACCGCAGCCGAACACCGGGGAGCTGTTTTTT	CASRPQPNTGELFF	.	.	TRBV27	TRBJ2-2
TGTGCCAGCAGCTTAGGAAACCTCCGAGGTAGCACAGATACGCAGTATTTT	CASSLGNLRGSTDTQYF	.	.	TRBV11-3	TRBJ2-3
TGTGCCAGCAGTTTACAGGGGCTTGAAGCTTTCTTT	CASSLQGLEAFF	.	few	TRBV28	TRBJ1-1
TGTGCCAGCAGCTCCTCCGGGACCGCTGTAGAGACCCAGTACTTC	CASSSSGTAVETQYF	.	once	TRBV7-8	TRBJ2-5
TGCGCCAGCAGCTTTGGAAGGGGAGAGGAAAAACTGTTTTTT	CASSFGRGEEKLFF	.	.	TRBV5-1	TRBJ1-4
TGTGCCAGCAGCTTAAGCGGCCCCTCTGGAAACACCATATATTTT	CASSLSGPSGNTIYF	.	.	TRBV7-6	TRBJ1-3
TGTGCCAGCAGCCCACCTAAGGCGCCCCTAAACACCGGGGAGCTGTTTTTT	CASSPPKAPLNTGELFF	.	.	TRBV7-9	TRBJ2-2
TGTGCCAGTAGCCTTGGACTAGCGGGTTACAATGAGCAGTTCTTC	CASSLGLAGYNEQFF	TRBD2	.	TRBV19	TRBJ2-1
TGTGCCTGGAGTGTAGTAAGGGGGCAGAGGATGTACAATGAGCAGTTCTTC	CAWSVVRGQRMYNEQFF	TRBD1	.	TRBV30	TRBJ2-1
TGTGCCAGCAGCGTAAGGGAGGGAGGTCCAACAGATACGCAGTATTTT	CASSVREGGPTDTQYF	TRBD2	.	TRBV9	TRBJ2-3
TGTGCCAGCAGTAGACAGGGTCGGGTCTACAATGAGCAGTTCTTC	CASSRQGRVYNEQFF	TRBD1	.	TRBV7-2	TRBJ2-1
TGTGCCAGCAGCCAGACAGGGGTAGATACGCAGTATTTT	CASSQTGVDTQYF	TRBD1	.	TRBV5-4	TRBJ2-3
TGTGCCAGCAGTCCTCGACAGGGGGCGCGTGGGGCCAACGTCCTGACTTTC	CASSPRQGARGANVLTF	TRBD1	.	TRBV28	TRBJ2-6
TGTGCCTGGAGTCCTGGACGGGTATCCACCTATGGCTACACCTTC	CAWSPGRVSTYGYTF	.	once	TRBV30	TRBJ1-2
TGCGCCAGCAGCCAAGACAGGAGCCAAGAGACCCAGTACTTC	CASSQDRSQETQYF	.	.	TRBV5-1	TRBJ2-5
TGTGCCAGCAGCCTTCTGACTAGCGGGAGGGAGGCCGGGGAGCTGTTTTTT	CASSLLTSGREAGELFF	TRBD2	.	TRBV11-2	TRBJ2-2
TGTGCCATCAGTGAGGCCCTAGTGAGAAATGAGCAGTTCTTC	CAISEALVRNEQFF	.	.	TRBV10-3	TRBJ2-1
TGTGCCAGCAGCTCCTCGACAGTACCGCTCTACGAGCAGTACTTC	CASSSSTVPLYEQYF	.	.	TRBV7-2	TRBJ2-7
TGTGCCAGCAGCGTCCACCAAGAGACCCAGTACTTC	CASSVHQETQYF	.	.	TRBV5-5	TRBJ2-5
TGTGCCAGCAGTTTAAAAATGCGGGGCTATGAGCAGTTCTTC	CASSLKMRGYEQFF	.	.	TRBV27	TRBJ2-1
TGTGCCAGTAGTACACAGACAGGGAGTGCCTACGAGCAGTACTTC	CASSTQTGSAYEQYF	TRBD1	.	TRBV19	TRBJ2-7
TGTGCCAGCAGCGCCCACGGGGGTCCGAACACTGAAGCTTTCTTT	CASSAHGGPNTEAFF	.	.	TRBV9	TRBJ1-1
TGTGCCATCAGTACAGGGGTCCCGCCCCAGCATTTT	CAISTGVPPQHF	TRBD1	.	TRBV10-3	TRBJ1-5
TGCAGCCACTCCGGTTACGGGGACAATGAGCAGTTCTTC	CSHSGYGDNEQFF	.	.	TRBV29-1	TRBJ2-1
TGTGCCAGCTTGCGCCGAGACTCCTACAATGAGCAGTTCTTC	CASLRRDSYNEQFF	.	.	TRBV6-1	TRBJ2-1
TGTGCCAGCAGTTACAACAGGGGGAACACTGAAGCTTTCTTT	CASSYNRGNTEAFF	TRBD1	.	TRBV6-5	TRBJ1-1
TGTGCCAGCAGCTTCTCGGGGGGACCAGAGACCCAGTACTTC	CASSFSGGPETQYF	TRBD2	.	TRBV5-5	TRBJ2-5